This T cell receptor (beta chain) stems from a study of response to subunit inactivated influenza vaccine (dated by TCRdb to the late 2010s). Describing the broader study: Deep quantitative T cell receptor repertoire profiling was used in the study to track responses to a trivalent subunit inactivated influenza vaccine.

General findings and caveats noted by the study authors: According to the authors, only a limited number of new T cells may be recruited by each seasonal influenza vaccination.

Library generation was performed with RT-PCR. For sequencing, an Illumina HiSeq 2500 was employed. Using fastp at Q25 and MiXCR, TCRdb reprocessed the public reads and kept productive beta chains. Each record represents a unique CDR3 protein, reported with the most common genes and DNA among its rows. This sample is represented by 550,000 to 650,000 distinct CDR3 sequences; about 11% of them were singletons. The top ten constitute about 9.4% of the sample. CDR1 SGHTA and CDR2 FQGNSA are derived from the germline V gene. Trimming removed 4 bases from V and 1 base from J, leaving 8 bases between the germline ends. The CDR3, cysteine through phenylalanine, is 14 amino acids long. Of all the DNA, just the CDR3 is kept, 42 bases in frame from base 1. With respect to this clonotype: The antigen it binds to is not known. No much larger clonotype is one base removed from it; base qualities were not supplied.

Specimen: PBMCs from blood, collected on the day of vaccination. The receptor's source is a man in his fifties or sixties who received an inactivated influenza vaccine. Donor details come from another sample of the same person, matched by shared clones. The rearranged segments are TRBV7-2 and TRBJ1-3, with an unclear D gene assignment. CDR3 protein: CASSSIRSGNTIYF. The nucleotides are TGTGCCAGCAGCTCGATCCGATCTGGAAACACCATATATTTT.